The TCR beta chain under discussion was sequenced for a study of blood T cell repertoires in COVID-19. Across the whole study: From T cells, B-cell-depleted T cells, or PBMCs came the material, which was cDNA or gDNA.

Using immunoSEQ multiplex PCR, the repertoire was profiled, and TCRdb retains in-frame clones only, with some absent. The table includes 50,000 to 75,000 clones, about 90% detected once. The V and J ends lost 4 bases and 7 bases, in that order; junction bases with no gene match: 7. The germline V gene has CDR1 MNHNY and CDR2 SVGAGI (reference sequence). This CDR3 region has 15 residues. The material sequenced was peripheral blood. The chain has TRBV6-6 and TRBJ1-6, with 7 bases that match TRBD1. The sequence was collected from a man at least 80 years old in a cohort sampled during active COVID-19. In DNA form, the CDR3 reads TGTGCCAGCAGTTCCCCCCCAGGGGGAAATTCACCCCTCCACTTT. As protein: CASSSPPGGNSPLHF.